This TCR beta chain originates from a study of shared clonotypes between healthy human individuals (dated by TCRdb to 2020 to 2022). Background on the whole study: Two women and a few men aged 18 to 49 years were included in the cohort. To increase sequencing depth and limit assay-specific biases, TCR repertoire library preparation and sequencing were carried out by different laboratories using diverse techniques. To estimate repertoire size and how much clonotype sharing occurs between individuals, the study deeply sequenced the blood TCR repertoires of several healthy adults. For each donor, CD4 naive and CD4 memory were each run on three plates, CD8 naive on two plates, and CD8 memory on one plate. Leukapheresis yielded between about 0.94 and 10 billion PBMCs per donor.

The germline V gene encodes CDR1 MNHEY and CDR2 SVGAGI. After removal of 9 bases from V and 5 bases from J, the junction retains 9 bases not matched to a gene. From cysteine to phenylalanine, the CDR3 is 13 amino acids long. Here the CDR3 DNA is all that survives: 39 bases in frame from base 1. Summary of the overall study and its limitations: Compared with non-shared clonotypes, clonotypes shared by all four sorted-subset donors had higher generation probabilities. Based on pairwise subsampling, the degree of clonotype sharing among donors was expected to be affected by sequencing depth. Naive subsets generally had larger estimated clonotype richness than memory subsets. Rarefaction of sorted-subset datasets indicated incomplete sequencing despite the large sequencing depth. Because the study included only a small number of donors, the genetic and exposure-history diversity represented was limited. Around 5.4% of naive CD4, 3.5% of naive CD8, around 2.3% of memory CD4, and approximately 0.4% of memory CD8 clonotypes were shared across four donors. Sampling was restricted to blood, and TCR repertoires in tissue are likely to differ from TCR repertoires in blood.

Using the deep immunoSEQ assay, multiplex PCR amplified TCR CDR3 regions from genomic DNA. For each cell subset, the extracted genomic DNA was distributed evenly across all wells of several immunoSEQ 96-well plates, and each plate served as one replicate. For sorted subsets, about 210 ng of genomic DNA, equivalent to 25,000 to 35,000 T cell genomes, went into each replicate PCR. The purified libraries were quantified using a Qubit 3.0 fluorometer, sized with a Bioanalyzer 2100, and then quantified again using the KAPA Library Quantification kit. Each immunoSEQ 96-well plate was sequenced on its own single-read 150-cycle Illumina NextSeq 550 flow cell. The paper's processing steps were these. Because the immunoSEQ output held only junctional sequences and lacked quality scores, the filtering could not match the filtering applied to full-length reads. To assign V/J genes and CDR3, sequences were annotated against IMGT germline references using PyIR, a Python wrapper for IgBLAST v1.9. Reads were filtered out if the reads had weak V/J assignments (E-value above 1e-6), no CDR3, stop codons, out-of-frame junctions, or ambiguous translated residues. V3J clonotypes were defined by identical inferred V gene, J gene, and CDR3 amino acid sequence. The percentage overlap between two repertoires was calculated by dividing the number of shared unique clonotypes by the size of the smaller repertoire. Three approaches were used to assess repertoire richness: RTK rarefaction, the Chao1 estimator, and Recon v2.1 estimates of unobserved clonotypes. OLGA was used to compute generation probabilities for all TCRbeta clonotypes that the gDNA method yielded from four donors. TCRdb limited this immuneACCESS table to in-frame rearrangements with V and J called. A share of clones is missing; checked studies link under half to unresolved V genes, and the rest is unexplained. D and trimming were read from the DNA, whereas the V and J calls and clone size are those reported in that table. In this sample the table shows 650,000 to 750,000 clones, 55% to 75% of which occur a single time. 1.5% to 2% of the sample lies in the top ten.

Healthy HIV-negative adults with no recently reported acute infections or vaccinations were included as donors. Every donor was a Caucasian adult residing in Nashville, Tennessee, USA. Magnetic negative selection was used to enrich CD4+ T cells, after which naive cells were positively selected on CD45RA and the negative fraction became the memory subset. Blood was collected by leukapheresis, and PBMCs were isolated by Ficoll-Histopaque density gradient centrifugation and then cryopreserved in liquid nitrogen vapor phase. Analytical flow cytometry was used to check the purity and quantity of each magnetically sorted T cell population. Genomic DNA was isolated from each sorted fraction and quantified by UV absorbance on a Nanodrop 2000c. Comment on this clone: Its cognate antigen has yet to be identified. Base qualities are missing; no much larger clone stands one base away.

The rearrangement combines TRBV6-5 with TRBJ1-1; 7 bases in the middle match TRBD1. This clonotype originated in a woman aged 25 to 39 in good health. Sequenced input: memory CD4+ T cells sorted from blood. The cell subset or site label on this specimen signifies: CD45RA-negative fraction. The CDR3 reads as follows: CASYWRQGTEAFF. At the DNA level, the sequence is TGTGCCAGTTACTGGAGACAGGGAACTGAAGCTTTCTTT.